These 22 T cell receptor beta chains were sequenced from one sample in a study of prognosis after radiotherapy for stage I lung cancer. Multiplex PCR, run in two rounds, amplified TCR beta CDR3 from genomic DNA. Initially, in first-round PCR, primers specific to each TRBV and TRBJ gene were used. TCRdb reprocessed the multiplex PCR reads via MiXCR and lists one record per CDR3 protein. Of more than 25,000 distinct CDR3 sequences listed, around 32% are singletons. The source material was PBMCs, sampled before or after stereotactic body radiation therapy (not recorded which). These receptors all stem from a donor over 45 with non-small cell lung cancer.

This clonotype was picked up many times. This rearrangement joins TRBV7-6 to TRBJ1-2, with 7 bases lining up with TRBD1. The CDR3 covers 16 residues. Germline loops: CDR1 SGHVS, CDR2 FNYEAQ. The trim removed 3 bases at V and 6 bases at J, leaving 13 bases unmatched. CDR3 sequence (DNA): TGTGCCAGCAGCTTGGTTCCTGAGGGGGCGACCGATGGCTACACCTTC. Its translation: CASSLVPEGATDGYTF.

This clonotype was detected ten times or more. The CDR3 coding sequence is TGTGCCAGCAGCTTACTCGAACTGGGCGGGGAGCTGTTTTTT. Translated: CASSLLELGGELFF. The V and J genes are TRBV7-9 and TRBJ2-2; D unclear. The V gene lost 2 bases and the J gene lost 7 bases, with 11 bases spanning the gap. CDR3 size: 14 residues. Germline V CDR1 and CDR2: SEHNR, FQNEAQ (reference sequence).

This clonotype was counted at least ten times. The chain carries TRBV5-1 and TRBJ2-3; 8 bases fit TRBD2. Germline V gene sequence: CDR1 SGHRS, CDR2 YFSETQ. The CDR3 has 17 amino acids. The J segment lost 4 bases and the V segment lost 0 bases, leaving 10 bases of the junction unmatched. The CDR3 here is CASSLAGLGTNPDTQYF. The DNA for the CDR3 is TGCGCCAGCAGCTTGGCGGGACTAGGCACCAACCCAGATACGCAGTATTTT.

This clonotype was counted at least ten times. The chain uses TRBV6-1 and TRBJ1-6; 9 bases line up with TRBD1. CDR1 is MNHNS and CDR2 is SASEGT in the germline V gene. V lost 6 bases, J lost 4 bases, and 7 bases stayed unmatched. This CDR3 spans 16 amino acids. This CDR3 is CASRASGQGYNSPLHF. CDR3 DNA sequence: TGTGCCAGCAGGGCATCAGGACAGGGGTATAATTCACCCCTCCACTTT.

This clonotype was observed many times. The chain links TRBV12-3 or TRBV12-4 to TRBJ2-5; D gene unclear. The CDR3 sequence is 14 residues long. Trimming left V 8 bases short and J 2 bases short, with 15 bases between. The DNA for the CDR3 is TGTGCCAGCGGCACCCGGGTGGGACAAGAGACCCAGTACTTC. Encoded protein: CASGTRVGQETQYF.

In this sample, this clonotype turned up many times. V gene TRBV12-5 combines with J gene TRBJ1-6, with D hard to call. Germline CDR1 and CDR2: LGHNT and FRNRAP. The CDR3 is 17 amino acids. The germline V and J ends were trimmed by 7 bases and 1 base, with 17 bases remaining between them. Here the CDR3 reads CASVNSPGRSYNSPLHF. DNA for the CDR3: TGTGCTAGTGTAAATTCTCCTGGGAGGTCCTATAATTCACCCCTCCACTTT.

Details on this clonotype: Germline and junction disagree at one end, which may indicate a read error. The chain couples TRBV6-1 to TRBJ2-2, with D unresolved. This CDR3 spans 14 amino acids. The germline V gene encodes CDR1 MNHNS and CDR2 SASEGT. The CDR3 sequence is CANRHGKDTGELFF. The CDR3 coding sequence is TGTGCCAACAGACACGGTAAAGACACCGGAGAGCTGTTTTTT.

This clonotype was seen ten or more times. CDR3 DNA: TGTGCCAGCTCACCGGGACCCGCGGATGAAGCTTTCTTT. It translates to CASSPGPADEAFF. The gene calls are TRBV18 and TRBJ1-1; D may be TRBD1 (5 bases). The V end lost 3 bases, the J end lost 7 bases, and 12 bases lay between the germline ends. Germline loops: CDR1 KGHSH, CDR2 LQKENI. The CDR3 runs to 13 residues.

Of note for this clonotype: This likely came from a read error, as a far larger clone is one base away. V gene TRBV6-2 or TRBV6-3 combines with J gene TRBJ2-7; D is perhaps TRBD2 (5 bases). The CDR3 totals 19 residues. Germline V gene lookup returns CDR1 MNHEY and CDR2 SVGEGT. Trimming took off 5 bases at V and 3 bases at J, with 29 bases between the two ends. CDR3 amino acids: CASSEVESGYLVPNYEQYF. The CDR3 coding sequence is TGTGCCAGCAGTGAAGTGGAATCGGGATACCTGGTCCCAAACTACGAGCAGTACTTC.

As for this clonotype: It differs at one base from a far larger clone, so likely a read error. This rearrangement joins TRBV6-1 to TRBJ1-1; 9 bases align to TRBD1. This CDR3 is built from 14 residues. The germline CDR1 and CDR2 sequences are MNHNS and SASEGT. The CDR3 region has the DNA TGTGCCAGCAGCCCCGGACAGGGGAACACTGAAGGTTTCTTT. It encodes CASSPGQGNTEGFF.

Regarding this clonotype: This sequence may be a read error, since a much larger clone differs from it by one base. The gene calls are TRBV24-1 and TRBJ1-1, with D unclear. This CDR3 comprises 12 residues. Per the germline V gene, CDR1 is KGHDR and CDR2 is SFDVKD. V gave up 8 bases and J gave up 3 bases, with 9 bases separating them. The CDR3 region has the DNA TGTGCCACCACATCGGATTACACTGAAGCTTTCTTT. Translating it yields CATTSDYTEAFF.

This clonotype appeared many times. Here the CDR3 reads CASTPGVSGNTIYF. In DNA form, the CDR3 reads TGTGCCAGCACCCCTGGGGTCTCTGGAAACACCATATATTTT. The rearrangement joins TRBV6-1 to TRBJ1-3, with D unclear. Germline CDR1 MNHNS, CDR2 SASEGT. The V end was cut by 7 bases, the J end by 0 bases, with 10 bases between. This CDR3 spans 14 amino acids.

Details on this clonotype: This sequence is one base from a far larger clone and is likely a read error. V and J are TRBV29-1 and TRBJ2-1, with 10 bases fitting TRBD1. The germline CDR1 and CDR2 sequences are SQVTM and ANQGSEA. The CDR3 covers 13 residues. The V segment lost 6 bases and the J segment 10 bases; nucleotides outside the gene matches: 9. For the CDR3, the DNA is TGCAGCGTAGCCCGGGACAGGGGCGACGAGCAGTTCTTC. Translated, it gives CSVARDRGDEQFF.

For this clonotype: Given a far larger clone just one base away, this is likely a sequencing read error. The chain joins TRBV7-2 to TRBJ2-2; D is undetermined. Trimming cost V 8 bases and J 1 base, with 8 bases left between them. CDR1 is SGHTA, CDR2 FQGNSA, per germline. This CDR3 spans 13 amino acids. The CDR3 loop is CASGWKNTGELFF. The CDR3 region has the DNA TGTGCCAGCGGGTGGAAGAACACCGGGGAGCTGTTTTTT.

This clonotype was seen more than once but under ten times. The V gene is TRBV10-2, the J gene TRBJ1-4; TRBD1 agrees at 9 bases. Losses at the gene ends were 6 bases for V and 7 bases for J; bases not matched to a gene: 18. The CDR3 has 18 amino acids. CDR1 and CDR2 (germline): WSHSY, SAAADI. As DNA, the CDR3 is TGCGCCAGCAGCTCCAAATGGGACAGGGAAGGGAGAGGTGAAAAACTGTTTTTT. This sequence encodes CASSSKWDREGRGEKLFF.

This clonotype has a count of ten or more. CDR3 nucleotide sequence: TGTGCCAGCAGTGGGGGACTAGCGGGAGTGGGAGATACGCAGTATTTT. It yields the protein CASSGGLAGVGDTQYF. The V gene is TRBV6-1, the J gene TRBJ2-3; TRBD2 agrees at 14 bases. Unmatched junction bases numbered 5, after V lost 4 bases and J lost 5 bases. Germline assignment: CDR1 MNHNS and CDR2 SASEGT. The CDR3 is 16 amino acids.

Regarding this clonotype: A much larger clone sits a single nucleotide away, making a read error possible. V is TRBV4-1 and J is TRBJ2-3, with TRBD1 identical over 7 bases. This CDR3 has 14 residues. Unmatched junction bases numbered 7, after V lost 2 bases and J lost 8 bases. Germline CDR1 MGHRA, CDR2 YSYEKL. CDR3 DNA: TGCGCCAGCAGCCAATGGACAGGTCCAGGTACGCAGTATTTT. Its translation is CASSQWTGPGTQYF.

A remark on this clonotype: Since a much larger clone is just one base distant, this may be a read error. The V and J genes are TRBV15 and TRBJ2-6; 8 bases agree with TRBD1. The germline gives CDR1 LNHNV, CDR2 YYDKDF (reference sequence). The CDR3 contains 15 residues. For the CDR3, the DNA is TGTGCCACTCGACAGGGGAGATCGGGGGCCAACTTCCTGACTTTC. Translating gives CATRQGRSGANFLTF.

A few counts support this clonotype. V usage is TRBV5-1 and J usage is TRBJ1-1, with a tentative D call TRBD1 (6 bases). Germline CDR1 and CDR2: SGHRS and YFSETQ. This CDR3 has 14 residues. V gave up 2 bases and J gave up 7 bases, with 15 bases separating them. CDR3 sequence reads: CASSLGRGAGEAFF. In DNA, the CDR3 is TGCGCCAGCAGCTTAGGACGGGGGGCAGGTGAAGCTTTCTTT.

This clonotype was observed many times. The V and J genes are TRBV10-3 and TRBJ2-1; 15 nucleotides line up with TRBD2. Trimming took 2 bases from V and 11 from J; bases not matched to a gene: 1. The CDR3 totals 14 residues. Germline V CDR1 and CDR2: ENHRY, SYGVKD. Here the CDR3 DNA reads TGTGCCATCAGTGAGGGACTAGCGGGAGGGAAGCAGTTCTTC. The encoded protein is CAISEGLAGGKQFF.

There are many counts of this clonotype. The V and J genes are TRBV6-2 or TRBV6-3 and TRBJ1-5; D possibly corresponds to TRBD1 (6 bases). This CDR3 comprises 12 residues. Germline V gene sequence: CDR1 MNHEY, CDR2 SVGEGT. Between the trimmed V and J ends, which lost 6 bases and 7 bases, there was a span of 10 bases. CDR3 DNA sequence: TGTGCCAGCAGACAGGGTGACCAGCCCCAGCATTTT. Its translation: CASRQGDQPQHF.

This clonotype was counted ten times or more. The rearrangement links TRBV6-1 to TRBJ1-5; D unclear. V lost 4 bases to trimming and J lost 4 bases, with 2 bases between them. The CDR3 has 11 residues. Germline-derived CDR1 and CDR2 are MNHNS and SASEGT. CDR3 amino acids: CASSANQPQHF. The CDR3 bases are TGTGCCAGCAGTGCTAATCAGCCCCAGCATTTT.